Detailed here is one TCR beta chain. This clonotype came up a few times. Its recognized antigen is unknown. Base qualities are not recorded, but no much larger clone differs from it by a single base. TCR cDNA was synthesized by 5'RACE template switching, through which a universal primer site and unique molecular identifiers were introduced. Priming for cDNA synthesis came from both the TCR alpha and TCR beta constant segments. Library amplification used two PCR steps, and the second PCR step added sample barcodes and sequencing adapters. Sequencing of libraries was performed on Illumina HiSeq 2500 (2x100 bp) or NovaSeq (2x150 bp). From the authors' description of their analysis: Demultiplexing of reads and collapsing into UMI consensus sequences were performed with MIGEC, and V(D)J alignment was carried out with MiXCR. Vaccine-responding clonotypes were defined with edgeR using replicate PBMC samples, requiring FDR below 0.01 and a log2 fold change above 5 up to day 15. Each bulk clonotype was labeled CD4 or CD8 based on which sequenced repertoire, CD4 or CD8, contained the clonotype at higher abundance. TCRdb ran its own pipeline on the public reads, namely fastp trimming at Q25 and MiXCR clone calling, and kept in-frame beta chains. Entries are consolidated by CDR3 protein sequence, retaining the most common genes and DNA. The V and J calls reflect TCRdb's pipeline rather than the authors' work. The sample table contains under 300,000 distinct CDR3 sequences; only one count was recorded for 6.5% to 8.5% of them. 0.85% of the sample is taken by the ten largest.

The CDR3 covers 13 residues, taking in both the cysteine and the phenylalanine. The DNA shown is the 39-base CDR3, in frame from base 1. CDR1 SQVTM and CDR2 ANQGSEA are derived from the germline V gene. V drops 5 bases and J drops 4 bases, leaving 12 bases in between. The data derive from a study of T cells after yellow fever vaccination (dated by TCRdb to between 2018 and 2021). Study-wide context: The SMART-Seq v4 Ultra Low Input RNA kit was used to prepare libraries from fractions with low cell numbers. To track T-cell clones before and after primary and booster YFV17D yellow fever vaccination, bulk TCR alpha and beta repertoires were sequenced longitudinally. Blood samples were taken at several timepoints before and after primary and secondary immunization, and bulk PBMC replicates and cell subsets were isolated. The cohort comprised two healthy male donors, one aged 18 to 30 and one aged 30 to 40 years.

The paper's findings and limits, for the study overall: After the booster, most clones that had expanded after primary vaccination were detected again (nearly 97% of CD4 and over 75% of CD8), suggesting broad maintenance of memory. Only two donors were included in the study, so the extent to which the findings can be generalized is limited. The secondary T-cell response was found to be weaker but faster than the primary response, with a peak reached on day 5 rather than on day 15. Computational filtering was needed because FACS-sorted repertoires could contain abundant contaminating clonotypes from the bulk population. A small fraction of clonotypes showed up in both the CD4 and CD8 compartments, probably as a result of convergent recombination.

Read against the paper, the sample's treatment or condition label means: live attenuated yellow fever vaccine strain. A standard Ficoll-Paque protocol was used to isolate PBMCs from peripheral blood. CD4 and CD8 T-cell fractions were isolated with Dynabeads CD4 and CD8 positive selection kits. TriZol was used to extract RNA from bulk PBMCs, CD4 and CD8 fractions, and dextramer-positive and dextramer-negative fractions. Recombination joined TRBV29-1 with TRBJ2-1, with the identity of the D gene unclear. This sample comprised CD4+ T cells sorted from PBMCs, obtained 15 days after the yellow fever booster vaccination. This TCR derives from a man aged 25-45 years who received the YFV17D yellow fever vaccine. The DNA is as follows: TGCAGCGTTACACCTACTTCATACAATGAGCAGTTCTTC. Its coded protein is CSVTPTSYNEQFF.